This T cell receptor (beta chain) was documented in a study of T-cell reconstitution after alpha-beta-depleted transplantation in children. CDR1 and CDR2 from the germline V gene are SGHRS and YFSETQ. The V and J ends lost 2 bases and 5 bases respectively, with 5 bases between them. This CDR3 is 11 amino acids long. This clonotype was recorded many times. The TCRbeta library incorporated unique molecular identifiers. One entry per CDR3 protein, called by TCRdb with MiXCR from the PCR reads. The sample records almost 20,000 distinct CDR3 sequences, 10% to 15% being singletons. Sequencing was performed on PBMCs, mostly from graft donor cells, taken 60 days after TCRalphabeta/CD19-depleted stem cell transplant. The clonotype originates from a female patient aged 2-9 years who had a stem cell transplant for congenital amegakaryocytic thrombocytopenia, so the T cells may come from the graft donor. V gene TRBV5-1 combines with J gene TRBJ2-7; no definite D call. CDR3 residues: CASSLHDEQYF. For the CDR3, the DNA is TGCGCCAGCAGCTTACACGACGAGCAGTACTTC.